The T cell receptor (beta chain) under discussion was sequenced for a study of T-cell memory formation after mild COVID-19 (dated by TCRdb to the early 2020s). As for the study more broadly: TCR sequence clusters from the two donors were found to be largely donor specific. In a couple of donors, T-cell clones that expanded and contracted after mild COVID-19 were tracked by sequencing TCRalpha and TCRbeta repertoires over time. The cohort comprised two young, previously healthy adult volunteers, one female and one male.

PBMCs were isolated by Ficoll-Paque density gradient centrifugation. V sheds 4 bases and J sheds 5 bases, leaving 13 bases between their ends. According to the germline V gene, CDR1 reads SGHDT and CDR2 reads YYEEEE. The CDR3 runs 15 amino acids, cysteine and phenylalanine included. Of the read, only the CDR3 DNA is kept; its 45 bases are in frame from base 1. The listed sequencing device is Illumina NovaSeq 6000. TCRalpha and TCRbeta cDNA libraries were constructed by 5'RACE with constant-segment primers, with sample barcodes and unique molecular identifiers being introduced. Trizol reagent was used to extract RNA from every sample. Amplification of the libraries took two PCR steps, and the second step added a second sample barcode plus Illumina TruSeq adapters. The libraries were sequenced on an Illumina NovaSeq using 2 x 150 bp paired-end reads. From the authors' description of their analysis: Reads were demultiplexed and collapsed into UMI-guided consensus sequences with migec v1.2.7. With mixcr v2.1.11, UMI consensuses were aligned to TRA and TRB V and J templates and assembled into clonotypes. Clonotypes were classified as expanded or contracted when called significant by both edgeR and NoisET, with noise models trained on biological replicates. For edgeR calls, a false discovery rate-adjusted p below 0.01 and a log2 fold-change threshold of 1 were applied. As an exploratory analysis of dynamics, max-normalized trajectories of the 1000 most abundant clonotypes were examined by PCA with hierarchical clustering. Separately sequenced CD4+ and CD8+ repertoires were used to assign the CD4 or CD8 phenotype of responding clones. TCRdb handled the public reads itself, with Q25 trimming in fastp and clone calling in MiXCR, and kept productive beta chains. When rows share a CDR3 protein, they turn into one entry using the most common DNA and genes. TCRdb's processing, not the study's, gives the V and J calls here. The sample profile shows 450,000 to 700,000 distinct CDR3 sequences; approximately 18% of them were found once. About 12% of the sample is held by the ten biggest clonotypes.

As concerns this clonotype: This receptor's antigen is unknown. One base away there is no much larger clone; base qualities are not given.

Study-wide conclusions, independent of this receptor: Contracting CD4+ clones were located mainly in the CM and EM memory subsets, whereas CD8+ clones were found to be enriched in EMRA. Some responding clones were found in pre-infection memory, which suggests that pre-existing cross-reactive memory T cells took part in the SARS-CoV-2 response. The study covered only a couple of mild cases, and larger cohorts including severe cases with pre-infection samples were considered necessary. Whether the second-wave clones peaking on day 37 were SARS-CoV-2 specific was not confirmed. Balanced CD4/CD8 phenotypes were observed for clones contracting from day 15 to 85, whereas a bias towards CD4+ was observed for a second wave of clones expanding from day 15 to 37.

In this chain, TRBV5-6 is recombined with TRBJ1-6, with a tentative D gene TRBD1 over 5 matching bases. The source is an adult woman who had mild COVID-19 (a few samples of this study predate the infection). The sample titles of this study are shuffled in the database, so cell type and time point are left out; the donor was told from shared clones. Sequenced: PBMCs or a T cell subset sorted from them (not recorded which). The base sequence is TGTGCCAGCAGCGATACAGGACATAATAATTCACCCCTCCACTTT. It specifies CASSDTGHNNSPLHF. With the rest looked up from the reference TRBV5-6 and TRBJ1-6 genes rather than sequenced, the full variable domain is DAGVTQSPTHLIKTRGQQVTLRCSPKSGHDTVSWYQQALGQGPQFIFQYYEEEERQRGNFPDRFSGHQFPNYSSELNVNALLLGDSALYLCASSDTGHNNSPLHFGNGTRLTVT.